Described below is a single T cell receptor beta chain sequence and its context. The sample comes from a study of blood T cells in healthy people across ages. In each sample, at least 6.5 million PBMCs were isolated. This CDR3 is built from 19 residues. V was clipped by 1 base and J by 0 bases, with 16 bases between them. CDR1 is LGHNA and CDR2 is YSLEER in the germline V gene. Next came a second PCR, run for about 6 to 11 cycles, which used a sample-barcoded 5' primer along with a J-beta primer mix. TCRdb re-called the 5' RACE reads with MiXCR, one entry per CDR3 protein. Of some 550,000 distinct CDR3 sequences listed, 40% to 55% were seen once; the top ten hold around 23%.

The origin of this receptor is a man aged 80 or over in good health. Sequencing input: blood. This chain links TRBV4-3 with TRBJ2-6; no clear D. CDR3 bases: TGCGCCAGCAGCCAAGTACCTACACTTCAAGGCTCTGGGGCCAACGTCCTGACTTTC. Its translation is CASSQVPTLQGSGANVLTF.